This paragraph covers one T cell receptor (beta chain) sequence. Its antigen is as yet unknown. At one of its ends the junction is not consistent with the germline gene, which may arise from a read error. The CDR3 has 13 amino acids. Germline V gene sequence: CDR1 MGHRA, CDR2 YSYEKL. Previously described methods and listed TCR primers were employed for the bulk TCR libraries. Each CDR3 protein is one row after TCRdb ran MiXCR on the PCR reads. The data show some 680,000 distinct CDR3 sequences, about 25% seen once. This sample was included in a study of molecular identifiers for immune sequencing clone quantification. Study-wide results and limits: The share of molecules held by clones above 20 RNA copies was over 99% in effector cells and under 1% in naive cells.

Sequenced input: naive CD8+ T cells from blood, with Jurkat cell RNA spiked in. Described subset: FACS-sorted CD8+CD4-CCR7+CD45RA+ naive T cells. V usage is TRBV4-1 and J usage is TRBJ1-1; D remains unclear. This TCR was sampled from a human donor in good health. Some libraries in this study had Jurkat cell RNA spiked in. The CDR3 DNA reads as TGCGCCCGCAGCCGCTCCGTTATGACTGAAGCTTTCTTT. It encodes CARSRSVMTEAFF.